The 16 T cell receptor beta chains given below trace back to one sample, sequenced in a study of cytomegalovirus exposure and HLA in healthy donors. This PCR relied on a set of 60 Vbeta primers and 13 Jbeta primers. Assay used: immunoSEQ multiplex PCR; TCRdb lists only in-frame clones, some missing. Found here are 100,000 to 150,000 clones, under 85% of them singletons; the top ten hold about 9.1%. The sequencing input was PBMCs. The receptors originated from a woman aged 45 to 65 in good health and CMV-seropositive.

The chain has TRBV4-1 and TRBJ2-5, with 12 positions matching TRBD2. The CDR3 is 16 amino acids. CDR1 is MGHRA, CDR2 YSYEKL, per germline. V trimming: 1 base; J trimming: 7 bases; junction bases outside the gene matches: 7. CDR3 DNA: TGCGCCAGCAGCCAAGGGGTGGCTAGCGGGAGGGTGACCCAGTACTTC. It yields the protein CASSQGVASGRVTQYF.

The chain couples TRBV7-9 to TRBJ1-5, with 8 bases that match TRBD1. CDR3 length equals 17 residues. Losses at the gene ends were 5 bases for V and 6 bases for J; bases not matched to a gene: 15. In germline, CDR1 is SEHNR, CDR2 FQNEAQ (reference sequence). CDR3 residues: CASSLHRPGGAAQPQHF. The CDR3 bases are TGTGCCAGCAGCCTCCATCGCCCAGGGGGCGCTGCTCAGCCCCAGCATTTT.

This sequence joins TRBV6-6 and TRBJ2-7; 9 bases line up with TRBD1. Trimming at V came to 5 bases and at J to 3 bases, leaving 2 bases not matched to a gene. CDR1 is MNHNY, CDR2 SVGAGI, per germline (reference sequence). CDR3 length: 13 amino acids. The CDR3 coding sequence is TGTGCCAGCAGTGACAGGGGGGGCTACGAGCAGTACTTC. Translated: CASSDRGGYEQYF.

The genes are TRBV7-2 and TRBJ2-5, with D maybe TRBD1 (6 bases). This CDR3 spans 13 amino acids. The ends were cut back, 5 bases at V and 5 bases at J, with 12 bases in the middle. Germline V gene lookup returns CDR1 SGHTA and CDR2 FQGNSA. In DNA, the CDR3 is TGTGCCAGCAGCCCCCAGGGGTTCGAGACCCAGTACTTC. Its protein is CASSPQGFETQYF.

This clone was picked up one time. The chain's CDR3 is CASSSEGSSYEQYF. The DNA of the CDR3 is TGTGCCAGCAGTTCGGAGGGGAGCTCCTACGAGCAGTACTTC. The gene calls are TRBV2 and TRBJ2-7; possible D gene TRBD2, 6 bases. V was clipped by 5 bases and J by 0 bases, with 11 bases between them. The germline V gene has CDR1 SNHLY and CDR2 FYNNEI. The CDR3 is made up of 14 amino acids.

The J gene is TRBJ2-2, the V gene TRBV19; D is possibly TRBD2 (6 bases). V lost 3 bases and J 0 bases, leaving 8 bases between the germline ends. In germline, CDR1 is LNHDA, CDR2 SQIVND (reference sequence). The CDR3 consists of 15 residues. The DNA of the CDR3 is TGTGCCAGTAGTATTCTAGCGCCGAACACCGGGGAGCTGTTTTTT. This translates into CASSILAPNTGELFF.

The chain couples TRBV6-6 to TRBJ2-7; D unresolved. Between the trimmed V and J ends, which lost 6 bases and 0 bases, there was a span of 12 bases. Looked up from germline, CDR1 is MNHNY and CDR2 is SVGAGI (reference sequence). There are 14 residues in the CDR3. The CDR3 region has the DNA TGTGCCAGCAGAAGAGGTATCCCCTCCTACGAGCAGTACTTC. Translated: CASRRGIPSYEQYF.

The V call is TRBV6-1, the J call TRBJ2-7; 9 bases map to TRBD1. The J segment lost 2 bases and the V segment lost 6 bases, leaving 5 bases of the junction unmatched. Germline V gene lookup returns CDR1 MNHNS and CDR2 SASEGT. There are 14 residues in the CDR3. The CDR3: CASRAGTGTYEQYF. CDR3 bases: TGTGCCAGCAGGGCCGGGACAGGGACCTACGAGCAGTACTTC.

This chain connects TRBV18 to TRBJ2-3; TRBD2 agrees at 15 bases. V gave up 3 bases and J gave up 3 bases; unmatched junction bases: 7. The CDR3 loop spans 18 amino acids. CDR1 KGHSH and CDR2 LQKENI come from the germline V gene. CDR3: CASSPPGLAGGGTDTQYF. CDR3 nucleotides: TGTGCCAGCTCACCTCCGGGACTAGCGGGAGGTGGAACAGATACGCAGTATTTT.

The chain links TRBV7-9 to TRBJ1-5; no definite D call. Germline loops: CDR1 SEHNR, CDR2 FQNEAQ (reference sequence). V lost 2 bases and J 5 bases, leaving 13 bases between the germline ends. The CDR3 is 15 amino acids. CDR3 in DNA: TGTGCCAGCAGCTTATCTGGCGGGTCCGATCAGCCCCAGCATTTT. Its translation is CASSLSGGSDQPQHF.

The J gene is TRBJ2-5, the V gene TRBV2, with 15 bases aligning to TRBD2. The germline V gene encodes CDR1 SNHLY and CDR2 FYNNEI. J gave up 5 bases and V 1 base, and 2 bases lay outside the gene matches. The length of the CDR3 is 16 residues. This chain's CDR3 is CASSEGTSGRGETQYF. CDR3 coding DNA: TGTGCCAGCAGTGAAGGGACTAGCGGGAGGGGGGAGACCCAGTACTTC.

The chain combines TRBV6-5 with TRBJ2-5; TRBD1 matches at 9 bases. V shed 6 bases, J shed 5 bases, and the junction held 7 bases outside the gene matches. The CDR3 spans 14 residues. Germline V gives CDR1 MNHEY, CDR2 SVGAGI. The CDR3: CASSTGTGKETQYF. CDR3 DNA sequence: TGTGCCAGCAGCACCGGGACAGGGAAGGAGACCCAGTACTTC.

This clone was recorded only once. Different DNA sequences within this sample yield the same CDR3. The rearrangement uses TRBV5-1 and TRBJ2-7, with 11 bases identical to TRBD1. With V trimmed by 4 bases and J by 6 bases, 3 bases remained unmatched. The CDR3 runs 13 residues. Germline CDR1 SGHRS, CDR2 YFSETQ. The CDR3 sequence is CASSRGQGGEQYF. CDR3 in DNA: TGCGCCAGCAGCAGGGGACAGGGGGGCGAGCAGTACTTC. Full variable domain (rest looked up from reference TRBV5-1 and TRBJ2-7): KAGVTQTPRYLIKTRGQQVTLSCSPISGHRSVSWYQQTPGQGLQFLFEYFSETQRNKGNFPGRFSGRQFSNSRSEMNVSTLELGDSALYLCASSRGQGGEQYFGPGTRLTVT.

This clone was counted between two and nine times. The rearrangement joins TRBV5-1 to TRBJ2-2; possibly TRBD1 for D (6 bases). The CDR3 is 14 residues long. V was clipped by 4 bases and J by 6 bases, with 13 bases between them. In germline, CDR1 is SGHRS, CDR2 YFSETQ. CDR3: CASSQRQVPGELFF. The CDR3 DNA sequence: TGCGCCAGCAGCCAGAGACAGGTTCCCGGGGAGCTGTTTTTT.

The chain carries TRBV10-3 and TRBJ1-2; possible D gene TRBD1, 6 bases. Germline assignment: CDR1 ENHRY and CDR2 SYGVKD. There are 15 residues in the CDR3. Deletions cut 5 bases from V and 2 bases from J, with 15 bases between. CDR3 nucleotides: TGTGCCATCAGTCCCACAGGGAGTGGGAACTATGGCTACACCTTC. Translation: CAISPTGSGNYGYTF.

The rearrangement links TRBV5-1 to TRBJ2-7; 9 bases agree with TRBD1. The CDR3 is 15 amino acids. V lost 4 bases and J lost 0; bases outside the gene matches: 5. From germline, CDR1 is SGHRS and CDR2 YFSETQ. This CDR3 is CASSTRTGASYEQYF. In DNA form, the CDR3 reads TGCGCCAGCAGCACACGGACAGGGGCCTCCTACGAGCAGTACTTC. Complete variable domain (other parts from reference TRBV5-1 and TRBJ2-7): KAGVTQTPRYLIKTRGQQVTLSCSPISGHRSVSWYQQTPGQGLQFLFEYFSETQRNKGNFPGRFSGRQFSNSRSEMNVSTLELGDSALYLCASSTRTGASYEQYFGPGTRLTVT.